These T cell receptor beta chains were read from a single sample in a study of T cells in tumors after PD-1 blockade. The repertoire was sequenced with immunoSEQ multiplex PCR; TCRdb's copy has only in-frame clones and lacks some. The table includes fewer than 25,000 clones, about 84% detected once. Material: PBMCs, obtained after anti-PD-1 treatment. The receptors were sampled from a human donor with basal cell carcinoma. CDR3s include the opening cysteine and the closing phenylalanine or tryptophan. A D gene is named only where the DNA matches it firmly. Some rows have no size entry. The others give once, few or many, or a class for an expanded clone.

V gene	D gene	clone size	J gene	CDR3 protein	CDR3 DNA
TRBV5-1	-	-	TRBJ1-4	CASSLAGRVATNEKLFF	TGCGCCAGCAGCTTGGCTGGCAGGGTAGCTACTAATGAAAAACTGTTTTTT
TRBV29-1	TRBD2	-	TRBJ2-7	CSVSRGGISYEQYF	TGCAGCGTTAGTCGGGGGGGCATTTCCTACGAGCAGTACTTC
TRBV2	TRBD1	-	TRBJ1-4	CASMNRQGGEKLFF	TGTGCCAGCATGAATAGACAGGGAGGGGAAAAACTGTTTTTT
TRBV7-9	TRBD1	-	TRBJ1-6	CASSPQTGRSGSPLHF	TGTGCCAGCAGCCCGCAGACAGGGAGGTCCGGTTCACCCCTCCACTTT
TRBV6-1	-	-	TRBJ1-4	CASSEHLATNEKLFF	TGTGCCAGCAGTGAGCACCTTGCAACTAATGAAAAACTGTTTTTT
TRBV5-4	-	-	TRBJ1-1	CASSLPVMNTEAFF	TGTGCCAGCAGCCTCCCCGTCATGAACACTGAAGCTTTCTTT
TRBV29-1	TRBD1	once	TRBJ1-5	CSAGDSNDNQPQHF	TGCAGCGCCGGGGACAGTAATGATAATCAGCCCCAGCATTTT
TRBV9	-	-	TRBJ2-3	CASSPGHNTDTQYF	TGTGCCAGCAGTCCGGGACACAACACAGATACGCAGTATTTT
TRBV19	-	-	TRBJ1-4	CASSIGWKEKLFF	TGTGCCAGTAGTATCGGTTGGAAGGAAAAACTGTTTTTT
TRBV6-1	-	-	TRBJ2-3	CASSEEVWSGGGTDTQYF	TGTGCCAGCAGTGAAGAGGTGTGGAGTGGCGGGGGCACAGATACGCAGTATTTT
TRBV18	TRBD1	-	TRBJ2-5	CASSLGQLKETQYF	TGTGCCAGCTCACTGGGACAGCTTAAAGAGACCCAGTACTTC
TRBV27	-	-	TRBJ1-3	CASSPRSGNTIYF	TGTGCCAGCAGTCCCCGATCTGGAAACACCATATATTTT
TRBV12-5	TRBD2	-	TRBJ2-3	CASGLETLAGVTDTQYF	TGTGCTAGTGGTTTGGAGACACTAGCGGGGGTAACAGATACGCAGTATTTT
TRBV7-6	-	-	TRBJ2-2	CASSLHRVNTGELFF	TGTGCCAGCAGCTTGCATCGGGTAAACACCGGGGAGCTGTTTTTT
TRBV18	TRBD1	-	TRBJ1-3	CASTGLQGAIGNTIYF	TGTGCCAGCACTGGATTACAGGGGGCTATTGGAAACACCATATATTTT
TRBV5-1	-	-	TRBJ2-6	CASSLIMSRGVSGANVLTF	TGCGCCAGCAGCTTAATCATGAGTCGCGGAGTCTCTGGGGCCAACGTCCTGACTTTC
TRBV19	-	-	TRBJ1-1	CASSDRKNTEAFF	TGTGCCAGTAGTGACAGGAAGAACACTGAAGCTTTCTTT
TRBV19	-	-	TRBJ2-7	CASSIEGSYSGEQYF	TGTGCCAGTAGTATAGAGGGATCTTATTCGGGCGAGCAGTACTTC
TRBV30	-	-	TRBJ1-2	CAWSVAGYKLTGGYTF	TGTGCCTGGAGTGTGGCAGGATACAAACTGACCGGTGGCTACACCTTC
TRBV4-2	-	-	TRBJ1-5	CASSQDRFGLSNQPQHF	TGTGCCAGCAGCCAAGACAGGTTTGGATTAAGCAATCAGCCCCAGCATTTT
TRBV10-1	-	once	TRBJ2-7	CASSGDAGFHEQYF	TGCGCCAGCAGTGGGGACGCAGGGTTCCACGAGCAGTACTTC
TRBV21-1	-	-	TRBJ2-1	CASSTTLSNEQFF	TGTGCCAGCAGCACGACCTTGAGCAATGAGCAGTTCTTC
TRBV9	-	-	TRBJ2-5	CASSVGPRSQETQYF	TGTGCCAGCAGCGTAGGGCCCAGATCCCAAGAGACCCAGTACTTC
TRBV7-9	-	once	TRBJ1-2	CASSGANYGYTF	TGTGCCAGCAGCGGGGCAAACTATGGCTACACCTTC
TRBV6-6	-	-	TRBJ2-1	CASSGPTLQRDEQFF	TGTGCCAGCAGTGGCCCCACACTCCAAAGGGATGAGCAGTTCTTC
TRBV2	-	-	TRBJ2-7	CASSEAGSPSEQYF	TGTGCCAGCAGTGAGGCAGGGAGCCCCTCCGAGCAGTACTTC
TRBV28	-	-	TRBJ1-5	CASSLPGGNQPQHF	TGTGCCAGCAGTTTACCCGGAGGCAATCAGCCCCAGCATTTT
TRBV7-2	-	once	TRBJ1-6	CASSPSSYNSPLHF	TGTGCCAGCAGCCCAAGCTCCTATAATTCACCCCTCCACTTT
TRBV11-3	-	-	TRBJ2-7	CASSLDRWGAGYEQYF	TGTGCCAGCAGCTTAGATCGGTGGGGGGCTGGGTACGAGCAGTACTTC
TRBV30	-	-	TRBJ2-7	CAWRGTGREQYF	TGTGCCTGGAGGGGAACAGGGAGAGAGCAGTACTTC
TRBV19	-	-	TRBJ1-5	CASSIVSTARGNQPQHF	TGTGCCAGTAGTATAGTGTCAACAGCGCGGGGCAATCAGCCCCAGCATTTT
TRBV4-1	-	-	TRBJ2-5	CASSTVGVETQYF	TGCGCCAGCAGCACGGTGGGGGTGGAGACCCAGTACTTC
TRBV27	-	-	TRBJ2-3	CASSPGTLSTDTQYF	TGTGCCAGCAGTCCCGGGACTTTGAGCACAGATACGCAGTATTTT
TRBV9	-	-	TRBJ1-5	CASSVAGTGQPQHF	TGTGCCAGCAGCGTAGCCGGGACGGGTCAGCCCCAGCATTTT
TRBV5-5	TRBD2	-	TRBJ2-5	CASSLAGGRETQYF	TGTGCCAGCAGCTTGGCCGGGGGGAGGGAGACCCAGTACTTC
TRBV2	TRBD2	-	TRBJ2-7	CASSRLAENYEQYF	TGTGCCAGCAGTCGACTAGCGGAGAACTACGAGCAGTACTTC
TRBV18	-	-	TRBJ2-5	CASSPDNLGTETQYF	TGTGCCAGCTCACCAGATAACTTGGGTACGGAGACCCAGTACTTC
TRBV5-4	-	-	TRBJ1-2	CASSTTGTAGYTF	TGTGCCAGCAGCACTACCGGGACCGCAGGCTACACCTTC
TRBV30	TRBD1	-	TRBJ1-2	CAWSTQGFYGYTF	TGTGCCTGGAGTACACAGGGGTTCTATGGCTACACCTTC
TRBV29-1	TRBD1	few	TRBJ1-1	CSVKGQGVSEAFF	TGCAGCGTTAAGGGACAGGGGGTCTCTGAAGCTTTCTTT
TRBV7-8	-	-	TRBJ2-3	CASSLGTRTDTQYF	TGTGCCAGCAGCCTTGGGACTCGCACAGATACGCAGTATTTT
TRBV6-5	-	-	TRBJ2-7	CASSLDLQGYEQYF	TGTGCCAGCAGCCTAGATCTACAGGGCTACGAGCAGTACTTC
TRBV5-4	TRBD2	-	TRBJ2-5	CASSSRSDLAGVETQYF	TGTGCCAGCAGCTCCCGCTCTGACTTAGCGGGGGTAGAGACCCAGTACTTC
TRBV13	TRBD1	-	TRBJ1-2	CASSLGTGAGNYGYTF	TGTGCCAGCAGCTTAGGGACAGGGGCAGGCAACTATGGCTACACCTTC
TRBV5-6	-	few	TRBJ1-2	CASSPTGSAYGYTF	TGTGCCAGCAGCCCCACCGGGTCGGCCTATGGCTACACCTTC